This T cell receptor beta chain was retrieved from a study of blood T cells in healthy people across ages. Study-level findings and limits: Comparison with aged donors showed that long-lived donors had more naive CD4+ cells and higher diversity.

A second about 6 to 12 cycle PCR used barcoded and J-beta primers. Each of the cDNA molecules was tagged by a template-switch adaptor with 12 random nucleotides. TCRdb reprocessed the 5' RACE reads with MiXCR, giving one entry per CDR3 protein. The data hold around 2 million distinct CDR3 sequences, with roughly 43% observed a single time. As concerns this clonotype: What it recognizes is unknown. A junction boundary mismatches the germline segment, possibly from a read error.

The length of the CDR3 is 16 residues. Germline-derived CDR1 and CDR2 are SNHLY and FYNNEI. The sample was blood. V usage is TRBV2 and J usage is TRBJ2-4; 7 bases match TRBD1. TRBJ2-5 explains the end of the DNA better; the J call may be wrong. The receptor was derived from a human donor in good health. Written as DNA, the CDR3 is TGTGCCGGCAGTGAAACCTTGACAGGGACACAAGAGACCCAGTACTTC. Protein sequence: CAGSETLTGTQETQYF.